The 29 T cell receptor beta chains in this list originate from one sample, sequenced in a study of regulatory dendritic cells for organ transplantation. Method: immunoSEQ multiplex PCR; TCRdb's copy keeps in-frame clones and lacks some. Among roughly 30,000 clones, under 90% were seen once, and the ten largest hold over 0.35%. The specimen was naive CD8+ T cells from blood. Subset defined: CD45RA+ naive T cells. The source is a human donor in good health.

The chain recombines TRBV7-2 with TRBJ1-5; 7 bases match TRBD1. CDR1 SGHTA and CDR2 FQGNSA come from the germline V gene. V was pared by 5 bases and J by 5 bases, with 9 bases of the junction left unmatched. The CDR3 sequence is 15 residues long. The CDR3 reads CASSHRGETDQPQHF. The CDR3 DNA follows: TGTGCCAGCAGCCACAGGGGCGAAACGGATCAGCCCCAGCATTTT.

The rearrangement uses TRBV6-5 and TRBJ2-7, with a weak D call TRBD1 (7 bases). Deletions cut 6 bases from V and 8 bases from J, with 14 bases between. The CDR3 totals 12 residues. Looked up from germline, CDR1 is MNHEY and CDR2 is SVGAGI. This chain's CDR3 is CASSYQGGQQYF. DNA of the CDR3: TGTGCCAGCAGCTACCAGGGGGGCCAGCAGTACTTC.

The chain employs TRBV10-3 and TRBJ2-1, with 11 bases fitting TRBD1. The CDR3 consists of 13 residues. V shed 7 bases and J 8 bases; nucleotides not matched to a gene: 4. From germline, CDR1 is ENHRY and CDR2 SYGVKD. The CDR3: CAIIEDRGHEQFF. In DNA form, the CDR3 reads TGTGCCATCATCGAGGACAGGGGGCATGAGCAGTTCTTC.

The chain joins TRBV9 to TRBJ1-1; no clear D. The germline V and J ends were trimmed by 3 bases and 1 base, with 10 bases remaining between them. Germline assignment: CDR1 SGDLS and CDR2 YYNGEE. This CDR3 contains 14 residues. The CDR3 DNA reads TGTGCCAGCAGCGGAGACATGGGGAACACTGAAGCTTTCTTT. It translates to CASSGDMGNTEAFF.

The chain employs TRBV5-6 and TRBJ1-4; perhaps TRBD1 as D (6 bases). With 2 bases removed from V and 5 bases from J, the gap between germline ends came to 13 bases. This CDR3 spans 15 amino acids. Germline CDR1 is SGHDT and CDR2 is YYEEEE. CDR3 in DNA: TGTGCCAGCAGCTTTACAGGGTTCCAGAATGAAAAACTGTTTTTT. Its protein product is CASSFTGFQNEKLFF. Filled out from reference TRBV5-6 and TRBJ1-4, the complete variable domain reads DAGVTQSPTHLIKTRGQQVTLRCSPKSGHDTVSWYQQALGQGPQFIFQYYEEEERQRGNFPDRFSGHQFPNYSSELNVNALLLGDSALYLCASSFTGFQNEKLFFGSGTQLSVL.

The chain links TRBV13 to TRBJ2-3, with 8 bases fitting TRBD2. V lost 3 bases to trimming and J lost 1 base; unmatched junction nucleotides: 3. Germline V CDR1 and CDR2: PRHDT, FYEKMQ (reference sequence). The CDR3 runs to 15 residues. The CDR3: CASSLRGGRTDTQYF. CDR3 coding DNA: TGTGCCAGCAGCTTGCGCGGGGGGCGCACAGATACGCAGTATTTT.

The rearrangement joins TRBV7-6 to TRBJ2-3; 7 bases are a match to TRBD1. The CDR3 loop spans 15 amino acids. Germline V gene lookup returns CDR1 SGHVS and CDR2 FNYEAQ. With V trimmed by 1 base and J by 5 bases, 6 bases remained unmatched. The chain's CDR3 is CASSLGQGTLDTQYF. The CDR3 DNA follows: TGTGCCAGCAGCTTAGGACAGGGTACACTAGATACGCAGTATTTT.

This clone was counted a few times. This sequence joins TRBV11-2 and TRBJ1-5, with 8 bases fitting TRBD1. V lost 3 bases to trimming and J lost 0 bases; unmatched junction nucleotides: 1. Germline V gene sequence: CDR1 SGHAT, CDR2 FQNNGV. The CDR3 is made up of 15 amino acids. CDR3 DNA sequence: TGTGCCAGCAGCTTGACAGGGGATAGCAATCAGCCCCAGCATTTT. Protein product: CASSLTGDSNQPQHF.

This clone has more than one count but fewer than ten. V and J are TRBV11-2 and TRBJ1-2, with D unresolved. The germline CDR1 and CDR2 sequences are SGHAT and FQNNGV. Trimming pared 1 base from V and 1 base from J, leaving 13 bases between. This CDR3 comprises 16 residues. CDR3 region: CASSLGEDLFNYGYTF. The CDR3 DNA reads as TGTGCCAGCAGCTTAGGGGAGGACCTATTTAACTATGGCTACACCTTC.

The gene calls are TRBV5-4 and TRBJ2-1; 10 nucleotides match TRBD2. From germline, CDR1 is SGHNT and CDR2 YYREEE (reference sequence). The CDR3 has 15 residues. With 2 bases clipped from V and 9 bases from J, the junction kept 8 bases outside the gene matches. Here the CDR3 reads CASSLKRGGGSEQFF. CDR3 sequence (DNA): TGTGCCAGCAGCTTAAAGCGGGGGGGCGGAAGTGAGCAGTTCTTC.

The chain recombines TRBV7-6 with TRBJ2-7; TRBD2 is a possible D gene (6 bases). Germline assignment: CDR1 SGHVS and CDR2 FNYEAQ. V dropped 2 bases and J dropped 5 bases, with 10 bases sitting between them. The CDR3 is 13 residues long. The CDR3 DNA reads TGTGCCAGCAGCTTACGGGGGTTCGACGAGCAGTACTTC. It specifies CASSLRGFDEQYF.

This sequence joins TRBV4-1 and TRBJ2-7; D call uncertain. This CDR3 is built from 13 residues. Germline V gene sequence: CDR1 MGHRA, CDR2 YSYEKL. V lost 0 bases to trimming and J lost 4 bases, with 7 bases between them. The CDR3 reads CASSQDTRYEQYF. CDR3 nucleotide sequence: TGCGCCAGCAGCCAAGATACCAGGTACGAGCAGTACTTC.

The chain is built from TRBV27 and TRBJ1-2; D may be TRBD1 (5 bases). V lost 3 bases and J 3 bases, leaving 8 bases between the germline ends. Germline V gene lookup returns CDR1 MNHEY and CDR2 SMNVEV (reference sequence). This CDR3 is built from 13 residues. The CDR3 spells CASSLGRDYGYTF. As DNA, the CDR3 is TGTGCCAGCAGTTTGGGCAGGGACTATGGCTACACCTTC.

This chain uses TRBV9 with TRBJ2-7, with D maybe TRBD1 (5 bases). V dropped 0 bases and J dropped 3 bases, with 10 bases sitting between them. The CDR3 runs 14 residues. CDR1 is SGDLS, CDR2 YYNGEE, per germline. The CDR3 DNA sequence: TGTGCCAGCAGCGTAGCTACAGGTCTCTACGAGCAGTACTTC. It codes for CASSVATGLYEQYF.

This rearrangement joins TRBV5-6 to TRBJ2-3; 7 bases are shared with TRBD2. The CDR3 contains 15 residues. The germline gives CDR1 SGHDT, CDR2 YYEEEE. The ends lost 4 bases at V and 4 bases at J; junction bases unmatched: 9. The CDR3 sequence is CASSGGAGRADTQYF. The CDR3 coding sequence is TGTGCCAGCAGCGGAGGAGCGGGGAGGGCAGATACGCAGTATTTT.

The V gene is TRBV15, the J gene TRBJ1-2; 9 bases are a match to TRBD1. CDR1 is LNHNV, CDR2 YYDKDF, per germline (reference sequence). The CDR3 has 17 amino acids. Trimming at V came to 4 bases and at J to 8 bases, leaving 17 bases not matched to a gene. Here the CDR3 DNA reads TGTGCCACCAGCAAGCAGTCCCAAAATTACAGGGGGCAGGGCTACACCTTC. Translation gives CATSKQSQNYRGQGYTF.

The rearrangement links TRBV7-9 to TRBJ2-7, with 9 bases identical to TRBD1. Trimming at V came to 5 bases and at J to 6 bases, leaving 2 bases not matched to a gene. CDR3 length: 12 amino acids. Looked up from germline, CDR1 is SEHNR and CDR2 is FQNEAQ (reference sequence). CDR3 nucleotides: TGTGCCAGCAGCCCGGACAGGGGCGAGCAGTACTTC. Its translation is CASSPDRGEQYF.

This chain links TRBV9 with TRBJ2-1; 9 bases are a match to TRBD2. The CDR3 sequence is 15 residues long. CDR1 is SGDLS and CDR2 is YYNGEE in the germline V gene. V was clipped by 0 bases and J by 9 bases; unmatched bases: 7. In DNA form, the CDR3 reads TGTGCCAGCAGCGTAGTTGGCGGGGGGGTTCCTGAGCAGTTCTTC. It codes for CASSVVGGGVPEQFF.

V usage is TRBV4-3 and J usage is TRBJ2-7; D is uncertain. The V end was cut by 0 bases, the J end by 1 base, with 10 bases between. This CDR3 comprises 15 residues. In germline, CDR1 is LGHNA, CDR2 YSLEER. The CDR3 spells CASSQDMSRSYEQYF. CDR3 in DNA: TGCGCCAGCAGCCAAGATATGTCGCGTTCCTACGAGCAGTACTTC.

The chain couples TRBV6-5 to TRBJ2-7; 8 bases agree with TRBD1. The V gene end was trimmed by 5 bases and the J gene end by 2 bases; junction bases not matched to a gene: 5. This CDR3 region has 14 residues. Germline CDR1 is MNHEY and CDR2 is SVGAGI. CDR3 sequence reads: CASSAMDRAYEQYF. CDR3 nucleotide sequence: TGTGCCAGCAGTGCCATGGACAGGGCCTACGAGCAGTACTTC.

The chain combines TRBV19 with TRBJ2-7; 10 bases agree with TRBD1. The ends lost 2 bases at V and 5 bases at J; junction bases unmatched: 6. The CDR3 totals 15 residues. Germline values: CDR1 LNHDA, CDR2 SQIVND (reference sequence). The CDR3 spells CASSISGTGVNEQYF. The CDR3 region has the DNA TGTGCCAGTAGTATAAGTGGGACAGGGGTTAACGAGCAGTACTTC.

CDR3 DNA: TGTGCCATCAGTGAGTTTGGGCTAGCGGTTAATGATGAGCAGTTCTTC. Its protein is CAISEFGLAVNDEQFF. The chain employs TRBV10-3 and TRBJ2-1, with TRBD2 matching over 7 bases. The CDR3 covers 16 residues. Germline CDR1 and CDR2: ENHRY and SYGVKD. V dropped 1 base and J dropped 8; count of bases not matched to a gene: 11.

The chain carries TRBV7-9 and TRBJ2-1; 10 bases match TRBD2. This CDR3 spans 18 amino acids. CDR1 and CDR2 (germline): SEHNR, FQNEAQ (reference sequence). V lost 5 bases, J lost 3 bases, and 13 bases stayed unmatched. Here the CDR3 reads CASSPRGASGGRYNEQFF. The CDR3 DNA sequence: TGTGCCAGCAGCCCGCGGGGGGCTAGCGGGGGCCGCTACAATGAGCAGTTCTTC.

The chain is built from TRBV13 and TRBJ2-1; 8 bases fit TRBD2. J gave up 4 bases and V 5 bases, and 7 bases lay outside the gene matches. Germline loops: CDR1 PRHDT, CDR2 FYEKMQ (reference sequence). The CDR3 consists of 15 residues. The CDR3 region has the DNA TGTGCCAGCAGCCGGGGGGGCCTTACTTACAATGAGCAGTTCTTC. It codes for CASSRGGLTYNEQFF.

DNA of the CDR3: TGTGCCAGCAGCCAAGCAACGGGTCTTGGGGCCAACGTCCTGACTTTC. This sequence encodes CASSQATGLGANVLTF. This chain joins TRBV14 and TRBJ2-6, with D uncertain. V lost 1 base, J lost 3 bases, and 10 bases lay in between. CDR1 and CDR2 from the germline V gene are SGHDN and FVKESK. The CDR3 consists of 16 residues.

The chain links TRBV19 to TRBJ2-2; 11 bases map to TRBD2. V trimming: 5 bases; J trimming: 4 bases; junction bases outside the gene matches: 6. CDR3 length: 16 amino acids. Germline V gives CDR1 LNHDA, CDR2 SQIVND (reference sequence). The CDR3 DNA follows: TGTGCCAGTAGTCAGGGACTAGCGGTCTCCACCGGGGAGCTGTTTTTT. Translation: CASSQGLAVSTGELFF.

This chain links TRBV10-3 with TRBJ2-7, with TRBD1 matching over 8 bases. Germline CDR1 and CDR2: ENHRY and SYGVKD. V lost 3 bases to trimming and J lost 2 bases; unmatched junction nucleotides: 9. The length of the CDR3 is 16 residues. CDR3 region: CAISDPPGQETYEQYF. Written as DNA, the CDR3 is TGTGCCATCAGTGACCCTCCGGGACAGGAGACCTACGAGCAGTACTTC.

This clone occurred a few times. CDR3 residues: CASSLRQDPGELFF. CDR3 DNA sequence: TGCGCCAGCAGCCTCAGGCAAGATCCCGGGGAGCTGTTTTTT. The chain links TRBV4-1 to TRBJ2-2; D is unclear. Germline CDR1 is MGHRA and CDR2 is YSYEKL. This CDR3 is built from 14 residues. The ends were cut back, 4 bases at V and 6 bases at J, with 12 bases in the middle.

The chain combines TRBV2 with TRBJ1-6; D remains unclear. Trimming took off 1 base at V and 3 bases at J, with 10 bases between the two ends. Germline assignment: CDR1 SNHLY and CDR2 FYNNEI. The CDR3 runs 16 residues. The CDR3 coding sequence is TGTGCCAGCAGTGAAGTTTCGTTCTACTATAATTCACCCCTCCACTTT. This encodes CASSEVSFYYNSPLHF.